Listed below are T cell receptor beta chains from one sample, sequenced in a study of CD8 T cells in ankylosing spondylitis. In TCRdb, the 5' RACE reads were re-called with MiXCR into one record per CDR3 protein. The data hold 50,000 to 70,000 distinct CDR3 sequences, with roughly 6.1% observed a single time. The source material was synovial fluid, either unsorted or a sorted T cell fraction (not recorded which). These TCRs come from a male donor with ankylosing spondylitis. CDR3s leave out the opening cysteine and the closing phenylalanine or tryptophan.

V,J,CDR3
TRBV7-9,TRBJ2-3,ASSVAGADTQY
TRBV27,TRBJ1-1,ASSFQGEYTEAF
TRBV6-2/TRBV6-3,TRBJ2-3,ASSYSFSLAGGRTDTQY
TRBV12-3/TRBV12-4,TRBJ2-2,ASSLAARNTGELF
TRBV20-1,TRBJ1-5,SVGGRSNNQPQH
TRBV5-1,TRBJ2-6,ASSFSATSGANVLT
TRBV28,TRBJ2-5,ASSLPGTQETQY
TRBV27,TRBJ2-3,ASSLRSGVTDTQY
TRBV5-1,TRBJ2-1,ASSTTSGINNEQF
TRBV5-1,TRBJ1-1,ASSIGQGMTEAF
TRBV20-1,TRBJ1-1,SASLVPGAF
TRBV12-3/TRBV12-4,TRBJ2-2,ASFGRTNTGELF
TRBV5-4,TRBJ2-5,ASSHRDQETQY
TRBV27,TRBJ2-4,ASSLRGENIQY
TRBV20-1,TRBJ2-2,SARSGAGGYTGELF
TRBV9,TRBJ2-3,ASSVVGGADTQY
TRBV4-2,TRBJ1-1,ASSQDELNTEAF
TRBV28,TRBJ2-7,ASSFRTYVPQEDYEQY
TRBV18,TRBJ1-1,ASSPGLQGDGAEAF
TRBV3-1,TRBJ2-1,ASSQSGDGHNEQF
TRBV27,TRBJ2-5,ASSENPTGYQETQY
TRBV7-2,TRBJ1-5,ASSLMAASNQPQH
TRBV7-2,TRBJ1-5,ASSLRSNQPQH
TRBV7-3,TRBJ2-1,ASSSSGGAYNEQF